The text below deals with one TCR beta chain. Sequencing used immunoSEQ multiplex PCR; TCRdb keeps in-frame clones, though not all of them. The profile covers 300,000 to 400,000 clones, with 87% appearing a single time and over 6% taken by the ten largest. The junction had 18 bases not matched to a gene; V was cut back by 4 bases and J by 6 bases. CDR1 SGHTA and CDR2 FQGNSA come from the germline V gene. This CDR3 contains 19 residues. These data come from a study of blood T cell repertoires in COVID-19. Sequenced: peripheral blood. V and J are TRBV7-2 and TRBJ2-3; 11 bases map to TRBD2. This clonotype was obtained from a woman between 50 and 59 years old with COVID-19, enrolled during active disease. Here the CDR3 reads CASSSSRSSLAGVVDTQYF. CDR3 bases: TGTGCCAGCAGCTCGAGCCGCTCTTCACTAGCGGGAGTGGTTGATACGCAGTATTTT.